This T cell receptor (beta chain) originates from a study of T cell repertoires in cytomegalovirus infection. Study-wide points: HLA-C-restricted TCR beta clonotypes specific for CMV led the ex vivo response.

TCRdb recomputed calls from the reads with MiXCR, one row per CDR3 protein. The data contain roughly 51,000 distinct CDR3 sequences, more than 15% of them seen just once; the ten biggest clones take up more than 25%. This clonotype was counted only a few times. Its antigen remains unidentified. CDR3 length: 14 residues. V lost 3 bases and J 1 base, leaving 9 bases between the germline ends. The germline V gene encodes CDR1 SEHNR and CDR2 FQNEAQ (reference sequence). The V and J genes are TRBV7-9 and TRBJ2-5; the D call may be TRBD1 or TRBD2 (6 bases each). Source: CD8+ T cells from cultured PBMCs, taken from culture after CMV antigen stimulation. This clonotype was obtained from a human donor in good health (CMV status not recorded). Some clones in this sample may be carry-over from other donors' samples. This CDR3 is CASSLGGPQETQYF. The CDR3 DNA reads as TGTGCCAGCAGCTTGGGGGGCCCCCAAGAGACCCAGTACTTC.